The source of this TCR beta chain is a study of early T cells in non-severe SARS-CoV-2 infection. Study-wide context: Alpha and beta chains were unpaired, from unsorted whole-blood bulk RNA.

The library protocol tagged individual cDNA molecules with unique molecular identifiers. TCRdb reprocessed the 5' RACE reads via MiXCR and lists one record per CDR3 protein. The sample has roughly 88,000 distinct CDR3 sequences, around 13% seen once. This clonotype was recorded many times. The CDR3 has 15 residues. Per germline, CDR1 PRHDT and CDR2 FYEKMQ (reference sequence). Trimming stripped 5 bases from V and 4 bases from J, with 17 bases between. This TCR was sampled from an adult who was a healthcare worker with PCR-confirmed SARS-CoV-2 infection or an uninfected control (not recorded which). V is TRBV13 and J is TRBJ2-5; no firm D call. Input material: whole blood. The CDR3 region has the DNA TGTGCCAGCAGCCCCCGCTCGGCAGGAAGAGAGACCCAGTACTTC. It is translated as CASSPRSAGRETQYF.